The count of the clone carrying this T cell receptor (beta chain) is one. Its specificity is unknown. The junction departs from the called germline gene at one end, perhaps through a read error. The germline CDR1 and CDR2 sequences are SGHTA and FQGTGA. The CDR3 covers 13 residues. The sample comes from a study of CD8 T cells in ankylosing spondylitis. The study, taken as a whole, reports: Disease-linked clones were reportedly significantly enriched in matched ankylosing spondylitis synovial fluid. For ankylosing spondylitis blood, a TCR beta motif of seven to nine highly homologous variants appeared characteristic.

TCRdb passed the 5' RACE reads through MiXCR, listing each CDR3 protein once. This sample has approximately 220,000 distinct CDR3 sequences, with 15% to 20% found just once. The source is a male donor with ankylosing spondylitis. V gene TRBV7-3 combines with J gene TRBJ1-4; 7 bases fit TRBD1. Sequencing was done on a sample of blood, either unsorted or a sorted T cell fraction (not recorded which). DNA of the CDR3: TGTTCCAGCAGCAGGGGGTCTAATGAAAAACTGTTTTTT. Encoded protein: CSSSRGSNEKLFF.